The 8 T cell receptor beta chains in this list originate from one sample, sequenced in a study of regulatory T cells in long-lasting Graves disease. Libraries of TCR beta came from iRepertoire HTBI primers plus Arm-PCR of CDR3 regions. TCRdb recomputed calls from the multiplex PCR reads with MiXCR, one row per CDR3 protein. The sample holds around 300,000 distinct CDR3 sequences, around 21% seen once. Time point in this sample: persistent/refractory GD, antithyroid drugs over 5 years with positive TRAb. From PBMCs, RNA was extracted and then used to make the TCR library. The material was peripheral blood mononuclear cells (PBMCs), obtained when the disease was refractory, from a patient treated with antithyroid drugs. The source is a female donor with Graves disease.

The V and J genes are TRBV15 and TRBJ2-2; no clear D. The CDR3 runs 14 residues. V lost 1 base, J lost 5 bases, and 8 bases lay in between. The germline gives CDR1 LNHNV, CDR2 YYDKDF (reference sequence). The CDR3 is CATSRGGVTGELFF. In nucleotides, the CDR3 is TGTGCCACCAGCAGAGGTGGGGTGACCGGGGAGCTGTTTTTT. Complete variable domain (other parts from reference TRBV15 and TRBJ2-2): DAMVIQNPRYQVTQFGKPVTLSCSQTLNHNVMYWYQQKSSQAPKLLFHYYDKDFNNEADTPDNFQSRRPNTSFCFLDIRSPGLGDTAMYLCATSRGGVTGELFFGEGSRLTVL.

This clonotype was detected a few times. The chain links TRBV20-1 to TRBJ2-7; possibly TRBD2 for D (6 bases). V was clipped by 6 bases and J by 2 bases, with 17 bases between them. Germline lookup yields CDR1 DFQATT and CDR2 SNEGSKA (reference sequence). The CDR3 is made up of 14 amino acids. As DNA, the CDR3 is TGCAGTGCCCGCCTAGCGACTAGTACCTACGAGCAGTACTTC. Its translation is CSARLATSTYEQYF.

The sample holds a few counts of this clonotype. This chain connects TRBV18 to TRBJ2-2, with D unclear. The CDR3 covers 15 residues. V was pared by 1 base and J by 5 bases, with 11 bases between. CDR1 is KGHSH, CDR2 LQKENI, per germline. The CDR3 DNA reads as TGTGCCAGCTCACCACGAACAACACAGACCGGGGAGCTGTTTTTT. It encodes CASSPRTTQTGELFF.

This clonotype has at least ten counts. The chain is built from TRBV28 and TRBJ2-7; 7 positions agree with TRBD2. The CDR3 is 13 amino acids. Germline lookup yields CDR1 MDHEN and CDR2 SYDVKM. V trimming: 3 bases; J trimming: 4 bases; junction bases outside the gene matches: 3. CDR3 in amino acids: CASSFRGEYEQYF. Written as DNA, the CDR3 is TGTGCCAGCAGTTTTCGGGGGGAATACGAGCAGTACTTC.

V usage is TRBV28 and J usage is TRBJ2-7; the D is unclear. The V end lost 5 bases, the J end lost 3 bases, and 11 bases lay between the germline ends. The CDR3 sequence is 13 residues long. Germline lookup yields CDR1 MDHEN and CDR2 SYDVKM. CDR3 sequence reads: CASSPSINYEQYF. As DNA, the CDR3 is TGTGCCAGCAGTCCCAGTATAAACTACGAGCAGTACTTC.

The chain uses TRBV19 and TRBJ2-3, with TRBD2 identical over 14 bases. The CDR3 extends over 14 amino acids. Germline trimming cut 4 bases from V and 8 bases from J; bases unmatched to any gene: 2. Germline CDR1 LNHDA, CDR2 SQIVND (reference sequence). The CDR3 here is CASSTGTSGSTQYF. In DNA, the CDR3 is TGTGCCAGTAGTACCGGGACTAGCGGGAGTACGCAGTATTTT.

This clonotype was seen ten or more times. The V and J genes are TRBV6-1 and TRBJ2-7, with a possible D match to TRBD2 (6 bases). Between the trimmed V and J ends, which lost 8 bases and 4 bases, there was a span of 21 bases. Germline V gives CDR1 MNHNS, CDR2 SASEGT. The CDR3 is made up of 15 amino acids. The CDR3 DNA reads as TGTGCCAGCGGAGGGCTAGACCTTAGGGCTTACGAGCAGTACTTC. Translated, it gives CASGGLDLRAYEQYF.

In its sample, this clonotype was seen a few times. The V and J genes are TRBV20-1 and TRBJ1-2; D might be TRBD1 (5 bases). Germline V CDR1 and CDR2: DFQATT, SNEGSKA (reference sequence). The CDR3 is 14 residues long. Trimming stripped 6 bases from V and 1 base from J, with 15 bases between. Here the CDR3 DNA reads TGCAGTGCGCAGACAGAGACTATTAACTATGGCTACACCTTC. It encodes CSAQTETINYGYTF.